These T cell receptor beta chains were read from a single sample in a study of T cell repertoires in cytomegalovirus infection. TCRdb passed the reads through MiXCR, listing each CDR3 protein once. The sample includes around 270,000 distinct CDR3 sequences, approximately 9.1% seen only once; the top ten take less than 15%. The sequenced material came from PBMCs. Receptors were obtained from a human donor in good health (CMV status not recorded). Some clones in this sample may be carry-over from other donors' samples. The CDR3 runs from the conserved cysteine through the conserved F or W. Each record gives: clone size, J gene, D gene, V gene, CDR3 DNA, CDR3 protein. D genes are given only for firm matches. The size of a clone is reported for some rows only, either as once, few or many, or as a class for expanded clones.

clone_size: .; j_call: TRBJ1-1; d_call: .; v_call: TRBV7-2; cdr3_nt: TGTGCCAGCAGCCTCCTCGGACACTCGAACACTGAAGCTTTCTTT; cdr3_aa: CASSLLGHSNTEAFF
clone_size: many; j_call: TRBJ2-7; d_call: .; v_call: TRBV11-3; cdr3_nt: TGTGCCAGCAGCTTAGGAACCGGGGGAACCTACGAGCAGTACTTC; cdr3_aa: CASSLGTGGTYEQYF
clone_size: .; j_call: TRBJ1-1; d_call: .; v_call: TRBV28; cdr3_nt: TGTGCCAGCAGTTTAATCGCCGGGAACACTGAAGCTTTCTTT; cdr3_aa: CASSLIAGNTEAFF
clone_size: many; j_call: TRBJ1-1; d_call: TRBD1; v_call: TRBV28; cdr3_nt: TGTGCCAGCAGTACAGGGGGTAGGGCTGAAGCTTTCTTT; cdr3_aa: CASSTGGRAEAFF
clone_size: few; j_call: TRBJ2-5; d_call: .; v_call: TRBV7-9; cdr3_nt: TGTGCCAGCAGCTTAAGGGCCAGGCAAGAGACCCAGTACTTC; cdr3_aa: CASSLRARQETQYF
clone_size: many; j_call: TRBJ1-4; d_call: TRBD1; v_call: TRBV12-3/TRBV12-4; cdr3_nt: TGTGCCAGCAGTGCCGGACAGGGAGGAACTAATGAAAAACTGTTTTTT; cdr3_aa: CASSAGQGGTNEKLFF
clone_size: many; j_call: TRBJ2-5; d_call: .; v_call: TRBV28; cdr3_nt: TGTGCCAGCAGGCCACAGGGGAGGGGGGAGACCCAGTACTTC; cdr3_aa: CASRPQGRGETQYF
clone_size: many; j_call: TRBJ2-1; d_call: .; v_call: TRBV5-6; cdr3_nt: TGTGCCAGCAGCTTCGGGCAGTTATCCTACAATGAGCAGTTCTTC; cdr3_aa: CASSFGQLSYNEQFF
clone_size: few; j_call: TRBJ1-2; d_call: TRBD1; v_call: TRBV29-1; cdr3_nt: TGCAGCGTTGCCCCGGGACAGGGCTATGGCTACACCTTC; cdr3_aa: CSVAPGQGYGYTF
clone_size: few; j_call: TRBJ2-7; d_call: .; v_call: TRBV2; cdr3_nt: TGTGCCAGCAGGGTCCGGGGTACCTACGAGCAGTACTTC; cdr3_aa: CASRVRGTYEQYF
clone_size: .; j_call: TRBJ1-2; d_call: .; v_call: TRBV4-1; cdr3_nt: TGTGCCAGCAGCCGGCCGGACTGGGGCTATGGCTACACCTTC; cdr3_aa: CASSRPDWGYGYTF
clone_size: many; j_call: TRBJ2-3; d_call: .; v_call: TRBV7-9; cdr3_nt: TGTGCCAGCAGCGGAGTGGCAGATACGCAGTATTTT; cdr3_aa: CASSGVADTQYF
clone_size: .; j_call: TRBJ2-3; d_call: TRBD1; v_call: TRBV2; cdr3_nt: TGTGCCAGCAGGGGACAGGACACAAATACGCAGTATTTT; cdr3_aa: CASRGQDTNTQYF
clone_size: many; j_call: TRBJ1-5; d_call: .; v_call: TRBV7-2; cdr3_nt: TGTGCCAGCAGCTCCAGGGACGGCCAACCCCAGCATTTT; cdr3_aa: CASSSRDGQPQHF
clone_size: .; j_call: TRBJ2-1; d_call: .; v_call: TRBV4-3; cdr3_nt: TGCGCCAGCAGCCAAGACTCAACCTCCTACAATGAGCAGTTCTTC; cdr3_aa: CASSQDSTSYNEQFF
clone_size: many; j_call: TRBJ2-3; d_call: TRBD2; v_call: TRBV7-8; cdr3_nt: TGTGCCAGCAGTCCCGGTCTCATGGGGGGGGGGGCAGATACGCAGTATTTT; cdr3_aa: CASSPGLMGGGADTQYF
clone_size: many; j_call: TRBJ2-3; d_call: .; v_call: TRBV5-4; cdr3_nt: TGTGCCAGCAGCTTGGAAATAACCCGCACAGATACGCAGTATTTT; cdr3_aa: CASSLEITRTDTQYF
clone_size: few; j_call: TRBJ1-2; d_call: .; v_call: TRBV27; cdr3_nt: TGTGCCAGCAGTTTAAGACAGTCAGAGGGTGGCTACACCTTC; cdr3_aa: CASSLRQSEGGYTF
clone_size: .; j_call: TRBJ1-5; d_call: TRBD1; v_call: TRBV27; cdr3_nt: TGTGCCAGCAGGTTAACTCGACAGGGAGGTCAGCCCCAGCATTTT; cdr3_aa: CASRLTRQGGQPQHF
clone_size: many; j_call: TRBJ1-5; d_call: .; v_call: TRBV19; cdr3_nt: TGTGCCAGTAGTTCGAGGCCTGAGAGGCCCCAGCATTTT; cdr3_aa: CASSSRPERPQHF
clone_size: many; j_call: TRBJ1-2; d_call: .; v_call: TRBV7-2; cdr3_nt: TGTGCCAGCAGCTTAGAATTTGCAGGGACCCTTGGCTACACCTTC; cdr3_aa: CASSLEFAGTLGYTF
clone_size: .; j_call: TRBJ2-3; d_call: .; v_call: TRBV2; cdr3_nt: TGTGCCAGCAGTGAAAGTGTGTTGGGTGGAGATACGCAGTATTTT; cdr3_aa: CASSESVLGGDTQYF
clone_size: many; j_call: TRBJ2-1; d_call: TRBD2; v_call: TRBV7-8; cdr3_nt: TGTGCCAGCAGCTTACCTGGAGCGGGAGAGCAGTTCTTC; cdr3_aa: CASSLPGAGEQFF
clone_size: .; j_call: TRBJ1-1; d_call: .; v_call: TRBV12-3/TRBV12-4; cdr3_nt: TGTGCCAGCAGGTCCCTTGCCCGGGGGAGTTCGAACACTGAAGCTTTCTTT; cdr3_aa: CASRSLARGSSNTEAFF
clone_size: .; j_call: TRBJ1-2; d_call: .; v_call: TRBV7-2; cdr3_nt: TGTGCCAGCAGCTCCAGACCGCAGGGGTTGGGGTATGGCTACACCTTC; cdr3_aa: CASSSRPQGLGYGYTF
clone_size: many; j_call: TRBJ2-2; d_call: .; v_call: TRBV7-2; cdr3_nt: TGTGCCAGCAGCCCCAGGGCTCAAGGGTTGGGCGGGGAGCTGTTTTTT; cdr3_aa: CASSPRAQGLGGELFF
clone_size: many; j_call: TRBJ2-3; d_call: .; v_call: TRBV13; cdr3_nt: TGTGCCAGCAGCTTGACCTTAAGGGACCTCAGCACAGATACGCAGTATTTT; cdr3_aa: CASSLTLRDLSTDTQYF
clone_size: few; j_call: TRBJ1-5; d_call: .; v_call: TRBV28; cdr3_nt: TGTGCCAGCGGTGGGAGTCATCAGCCCCAGCATTTT; cdr3_aa: CASGGSHQPQHF
clone_size: many; j_call: TRBJ2-3; d_call: .; v_call: TRBV7-2; cdr3_nt: TGTGCCAGCAGCGGGAGACATTTTGGCACAGATACGCAGTATTTT; cdr3_aa: CASSGRHFGTDTQYF
clone_size: many; j_call: TRBJ1-4; d_call: .; v_call: TRBV29-1; cdr3_nt: TGCAGCGTTGGCGAGTTAAATGAAAAACTGTTTTTT; cdr3_aa: CSVGELNEKLFF
clone_size: many; j_call: TRBJ1-1; d_call: .; v_call: TRBV7-2; cdr3_nt: TGTGCCAGCAGCGAGATCCCGGCGAACACTGAAGCTTTCTTT; cdr3_aa: CASSEIPANTEAFF
clone_size: many; j_call: TRBJ1-1; d_call: .; v_call: TRBV7-2; cdr3_nt: TGTGCCAGCAGCCTAAGTTGGGGGGGCACTGAAGCTTTCTTT; cdr3_aa: CASSLSWGGTEAFF
clone_size: .; j_call: TRBJ1-1; d_call: .; v_call: TRBV11-2; cdr3_nt: TGTGCCAGCAGTAGTCAAAGAGACACTGAAGCTTTCTTT; cdr3_aa: CASSSQRDTEAFF
clone_size: many; j_call: TRBJ1-6; d_call: .; v_call: TRBV11-2; cdr3_nt: TGTGCCAGCAGCCCTCGGGGGGGGCCCGGTTCACCCCTCCACTTT; cdr3_aa: CASSPRGGPGSPLHF
clone_size: .; j_call: TRBJ2-5; d_call: .; v_call: TRBV18; cdr3_nt: TGTGCCAGCTCACTCATATACCAAGAGACCCAGTACTTC; cdr3_aa: CASSLIYQETQYF
clone_size: many; j_call: TRBJ2-4; d_call: .; v_call: TRBV11-2; cdr3_nt: TGTGCCAGCAGCTTGGGGCAGCTTATAGCCAAAAACATTCAGTACTTC; cdr3_aa: CASSLGQLIAKNIQYF
clone_size: .; j_call: TRBJ1-1; d_call: .; v_call: TRBV27; cdr3_nt: TGTGCCAGCAGTTTACGGGGGGGCCTGGAAGCTTTCTTT; cdr3_aa: CASSLRGGLEAFF
clone_size: few; j_call: TRBJ2-7; d_call: .; v_call: TRBV10-3; cdr3_nt: TGTGCCGTCCAGGGAATTGGGAGTTGGGAGCAGTACTTC; cdr3_aa: CAVQGIGSWEQYF